This T cell receptor (beta chain) was sequenced during a study of blood T cell repertoires in COVID-19. Study background: The United States, Italy and Spain supplied acute and convalescent COVID-19 samples. PBMCs, B-cell-depleted T cells, or T cells were the source of the cDNA or gDNA that made up the material.

Assay used: immunoSEQ multiplex PCR; TCRdb lists only in-frame clones, some missing. This table holds around 100,000 clones, roughly 85% found once. The CDR3 runs to 15 residues. V and J are TRBV21-1 and TRBJ1-5. TRBV21-1 is tagged as a pseudogene. This clonotype originated in a human donor in a cohort sampled during active COVID-19. Sequenced sample: peripheral blood. The CDR3 loop reads CASSNLEYSNQPQHF. The DNA for the CDR3 is TGTGCCAGCAGCAATCTTGAGTATAGCAATCAGCCCCAGCATTTT.